The text below deals with one TCR beta chain. This record comes from a study of cytotoxic CD8 clonotypes in ibrutinib-treated CLL. This CDR3 region has 16 residues. CDR1 and CDR2 (germline): MDHEN, SYDVKM. The V gene end was trimmed by 5 bases and the J gene end by 8 bases; junction bases not matched to a gene: 15. Profiled with immunoSEQ multiplex PCR; TCRdb holds only in-frame clones, not every one. Of more than 200,000 clones listed, 70% were seen once; the top ten hold over 15%. The rearrangement links TRBV28 to TRBJ1-2; 9 bases align to TRBD1. The receptor comes from a human donor with chronic lymphocytic leukemia. The sequencing used PBMCs, collected after 24 months of ibrutinib treatment. Written as DNA, the CDR3 is TGTGCCAGCAGTCCCGACTGGGGGACAGGGACTGGCGGCTACACCTTC. Amino acids: CASSPDWGTGTGGYTF.